This entry concerns a single TCR beta chain. This sample was included in a study of OX40 agonist ivuxolimab in advanced cancers. V lost 5 bases, J lost 2 bases, and 11 bases lay in between. The CDR3 consists of 14 residues. The germline V gene has CDR1 MNHNY and CDR2 SVGAGI (reference sequence). Patients were ineligible given autoimmune disease history or systemic immunosuppression. Clones were read by immunoSEQ multiplex PCR, and TCRdb kept only the in-frame ones, dropping some. The sample has fewer than 85,000 clones; approximately 83% are singletons. Sequences were derived from CD4+ or CD8+ T cells sorted from blood, sampled in a trial of the OX40 agonist ivuxolimab. This sequence was found in an adult with an advanced solid tumor such as melanoma, head and neck, liver or kidney cancer. The chain is built from TRBV6-6 and TRBJ2-3; D may be TRBD1 or TRBD2 (5 bases each). CDR3 nucleotides: TGTGCCAGCAGTCCCGGGACGCACACAGATACGCAGTATTTT. Protein: CASSPGTHTDTQYF.